The next 2 T cell receptor beta chains were all read from a single sample in a study of blood T cell repertoires in COVID-19. Data came from immunoSEQ multiplex PCR; TCRdb stores just in-frame clones and leaves some out. The table lists 210,000 or so clones, about 90% of them singletons, with 1.5% to 2% in the top ten. The sample taken for sequencing was peripheral blood. These receptors were taken from a man aged 40-55 years with active or convalescent COVID-19.

The chain links TRBV2 to TRBJ2-6; 8 nucleotides line up with TRBD1. CDR1 and CDR2 from the germline V gene are SNHLY and FYNNEI. V lost 6 bases to trimming and J lost 1 base; unmatched junction nucleotides: 2. There are 15 residues in the CDR3. For the CDR3, the DNA is TGTGCCAGCAGGACAGGGGCTTCTGGGGCCAACGTCCTGACTTTC. Residues: CASRTGASGANVLTF.

This rearrangement joins TRBV3-1 (or the pseudogene TRBV3-2) to TRBJ2-5; D unresolved. Deletions cut 4 bases from V and 2 bases from J, with 5 bases between. CDR3 length: 12 residues. Per the germline V gene, CDR1 is LGHDT and CDR2 is YNNKEL (reference sequence). The CDR3 DNA is TGTGCCAGCAGCCCCACTCAAGAGACCCAGTACTTC. It is translated as CASSPTQETQYF.